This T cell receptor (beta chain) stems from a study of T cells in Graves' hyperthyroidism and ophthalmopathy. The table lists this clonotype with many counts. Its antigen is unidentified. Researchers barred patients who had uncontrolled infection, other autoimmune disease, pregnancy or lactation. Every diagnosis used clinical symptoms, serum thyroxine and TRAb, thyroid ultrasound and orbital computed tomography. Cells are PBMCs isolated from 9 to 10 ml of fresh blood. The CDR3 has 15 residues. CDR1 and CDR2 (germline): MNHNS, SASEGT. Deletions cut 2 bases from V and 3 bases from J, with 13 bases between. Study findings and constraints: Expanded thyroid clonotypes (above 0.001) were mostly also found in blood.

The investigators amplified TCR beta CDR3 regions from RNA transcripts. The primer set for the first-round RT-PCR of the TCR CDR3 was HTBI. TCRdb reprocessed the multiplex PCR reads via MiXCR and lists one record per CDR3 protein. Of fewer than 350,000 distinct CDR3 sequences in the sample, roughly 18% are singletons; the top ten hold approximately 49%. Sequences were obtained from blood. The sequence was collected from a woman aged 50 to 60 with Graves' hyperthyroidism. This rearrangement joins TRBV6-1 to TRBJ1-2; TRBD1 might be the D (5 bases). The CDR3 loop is CASSESRDSYYGYTF. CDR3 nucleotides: TGTGCCAGCAGTGAATCCAGGGACTCGTACTATGGCTACACCTTC.